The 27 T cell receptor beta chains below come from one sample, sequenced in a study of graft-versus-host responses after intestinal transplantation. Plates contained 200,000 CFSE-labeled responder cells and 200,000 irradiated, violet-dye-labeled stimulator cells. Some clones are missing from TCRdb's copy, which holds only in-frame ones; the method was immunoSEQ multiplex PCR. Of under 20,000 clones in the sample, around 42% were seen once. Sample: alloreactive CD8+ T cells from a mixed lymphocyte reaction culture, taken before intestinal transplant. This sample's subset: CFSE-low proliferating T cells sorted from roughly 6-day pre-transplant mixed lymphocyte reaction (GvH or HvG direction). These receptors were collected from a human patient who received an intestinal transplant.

CDR3 sequence: CASSSLAGSYEQYF. The CDR3 nucleotides are TGTGCCAGCAGTTCCCTCGCGGGGTCCTACGAGCAGTACTTC. The V call is TRBV6-8, the J call TRBJ2-7; tentatively, D is TRBD2 (6 bases). CDR1 is MNHGY, CDR2 SAAAGT, per germline. Deletions cut 4 bases from V and 1 base from J, with 11 bases between. This CDR3 contains 14 residues.

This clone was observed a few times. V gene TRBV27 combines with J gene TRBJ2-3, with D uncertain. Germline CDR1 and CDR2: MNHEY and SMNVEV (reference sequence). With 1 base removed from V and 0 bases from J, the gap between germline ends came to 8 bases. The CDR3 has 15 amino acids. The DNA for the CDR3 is TGTGCCAGCAGTTTATGGATGGGGAGCACAGATACGCAGTATTTT. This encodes CASSLWMGSTDTQYF.

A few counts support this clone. CDR3 residues: CASSYEENQPQHF. The DNA for the CDR3 is TGTGCCAGCAGTTACGAGGAGAATCAGCCCCAGCATTTT. The chain carries TRBV6-5 and TRBJ1-5; D uncertain. The ends were cut back, 2 bases at V and 4 bases at J, with 6 bases in the middle. Germline V gene data show CDR1 as MNHEY and CDR2 as SVGAGI. The CDR3 consists of 13 residues.

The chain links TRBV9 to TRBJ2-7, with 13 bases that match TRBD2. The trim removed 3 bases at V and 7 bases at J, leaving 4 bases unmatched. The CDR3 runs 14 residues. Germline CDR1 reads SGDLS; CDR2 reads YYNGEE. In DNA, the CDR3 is TGTGCCAGCAGCGGGGGACTAGCGGGAACTGAGCAGTACTTC. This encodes CASSGGLAGTEQYF.

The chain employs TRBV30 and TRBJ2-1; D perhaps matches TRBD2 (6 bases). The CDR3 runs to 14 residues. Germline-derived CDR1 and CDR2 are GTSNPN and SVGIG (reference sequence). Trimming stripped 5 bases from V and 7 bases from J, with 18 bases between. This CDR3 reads CAWWRSGETNEQFF. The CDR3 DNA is TGTGCCTGGTGGAGGTCGGGAGAAACGAATGAGCAGTTCTTC.

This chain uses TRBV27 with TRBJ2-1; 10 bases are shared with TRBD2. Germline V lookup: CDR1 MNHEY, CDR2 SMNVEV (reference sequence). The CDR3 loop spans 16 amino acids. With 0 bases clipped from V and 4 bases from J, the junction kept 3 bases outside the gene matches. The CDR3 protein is CASSLSGLAEYNEQFF. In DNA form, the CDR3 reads TGTGCCAGCAGTTTATCCGGACTAGCGGAATACAATGAGCAGTTCTTC.

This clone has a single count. CDR3 DNA: TGTGCCTGGCACCCGGGACAGGGAGGGTCACCCCTCCACTTT. This sequence encodes CAWHPGQGGSPLHF. V and J are TRBV30 and TRBJ1-6, with 9 positions matching TRBD1. Germline CDR1 is GTSNPN and CDR2 is SVGIG (reference sequence). The V gene end was trimmed by 5 bases and the J gene end by 10 bases; junction bases not matched to a gene: 9. CDR3 size: 14 residues.

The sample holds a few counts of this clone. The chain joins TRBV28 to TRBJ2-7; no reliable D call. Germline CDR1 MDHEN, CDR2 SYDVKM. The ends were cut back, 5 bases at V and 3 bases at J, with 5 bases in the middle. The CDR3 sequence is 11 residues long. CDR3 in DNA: TGTGCCAGCAGTGCGAACTACGAGCAGTACTTC. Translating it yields CASSANYEQYF. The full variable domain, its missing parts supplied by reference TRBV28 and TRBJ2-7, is DVKVTQSSRYLVKRTGEKVFLECVQDMDHENMFWYRQDPGLGLRLIYFSYDVKMKEKGDIPEGYSVSREKKERFSLILESASTNQTSMYLCASSANYEQYFGPGTRLTVT.

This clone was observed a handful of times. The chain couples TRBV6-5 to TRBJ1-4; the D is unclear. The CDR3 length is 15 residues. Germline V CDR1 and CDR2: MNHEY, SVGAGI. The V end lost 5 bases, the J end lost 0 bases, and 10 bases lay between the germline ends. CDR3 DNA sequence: TGTGCCAGCAGTAGGACTGCCGCAACTAATGAAAAACTGTTTTTT. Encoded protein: CASSRTAATNEKLFF.

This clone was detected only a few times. The DNA of the CDR3 is TGTGCCAGCAGCGTAGACGTCAGGGGGTGGGAGACCCAGTACTTC. Translation: CASSVDVRGWETQYF. This chain connects TRBV9 to TRBJ2-5; 7 bases are a match to TRBD1. From germline, CDR1 is SGDLS and CDR2 YYNGEE. The CDR3 extends over 15 amino acids. J gave up 5 bases and V 0 bases, and 7 bases lay outside the gene matches.

CDR3 region: CATRLEGGGNQPQHF. In DNA, the CDR3 is TGTGCCACCCGCTTGGAAGGGGGGGGCAATCAGCCCCAGCATTTT. J is TRBJ1-5 and V is TRBV5-6; a possible D gene is TRBD1 (6 bases). The CDR3 length is 15 residues. CDR1 and CDR2 from the germline V gene are SGHDT and YYEEEE. V shed 9 bases and J shed 2 bases, with 18 bases lying between them. Combining the CDR3 with reference TRBV5-6 and TRBJ1-5 gives the whole variable domain DAGVTQSPTHLIKTRGQQVTLRCSPKSGHDTVSWYQQALGQGPQFIFQYYEEEERQRGNFPDRFSGHQFPNYSSELNVNALLLGDSALYLCATRLEGGGNQPQHFGDGTRLSIL.

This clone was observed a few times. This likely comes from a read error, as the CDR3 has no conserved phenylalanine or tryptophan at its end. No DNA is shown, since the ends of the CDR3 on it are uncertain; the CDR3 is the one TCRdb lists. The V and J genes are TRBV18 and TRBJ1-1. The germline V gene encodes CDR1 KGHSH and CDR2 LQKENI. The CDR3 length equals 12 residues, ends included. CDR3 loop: CASSPRVRYSLI.

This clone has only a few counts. Here the CDR3 reads CASSQVPTAYGYTF. DNA of the CDR3: TGCGCCAGCAGCCAAGTCCCGACGGCCTATGGCTACACCTTC. The chain links TRBV4-1 to TRBJ1-2; no firm D call. Germline lookup yields CDR1 MGHRA and CDR2 YSYEKL. The V gene lost 1 base and the J gene lost 4 bases, with 10 bases spanning the gap. The CDR3 runs to 14 residues.

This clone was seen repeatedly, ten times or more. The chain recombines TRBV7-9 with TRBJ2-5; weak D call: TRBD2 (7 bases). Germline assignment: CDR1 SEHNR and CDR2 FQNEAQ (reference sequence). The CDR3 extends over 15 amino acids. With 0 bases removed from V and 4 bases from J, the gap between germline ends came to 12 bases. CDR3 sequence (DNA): TGTGCCAGCAGCTTAGCGAGAGGGGGGGGAGAGACCCAGTACTTC. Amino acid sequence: CASSLARGGGETQYF.

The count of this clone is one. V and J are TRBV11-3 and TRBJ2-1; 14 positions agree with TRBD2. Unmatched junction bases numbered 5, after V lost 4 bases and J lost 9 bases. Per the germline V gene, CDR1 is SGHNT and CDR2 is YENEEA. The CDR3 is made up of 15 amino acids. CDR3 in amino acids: CASSSGTSGRIEQFF. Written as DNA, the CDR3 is TGTGCCAGCAGCTCCGGGACTAGCGGGAGAATTGAGCAGTTCTTC.

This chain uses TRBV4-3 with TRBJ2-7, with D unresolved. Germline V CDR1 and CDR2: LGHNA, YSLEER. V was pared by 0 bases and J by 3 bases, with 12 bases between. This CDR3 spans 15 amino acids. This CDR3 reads CASSQDVSRLYEQYF. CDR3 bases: TGCGCCAGCAGCCAAGACGTTTCCAGGCTCTACGAGCAGTACTTC.

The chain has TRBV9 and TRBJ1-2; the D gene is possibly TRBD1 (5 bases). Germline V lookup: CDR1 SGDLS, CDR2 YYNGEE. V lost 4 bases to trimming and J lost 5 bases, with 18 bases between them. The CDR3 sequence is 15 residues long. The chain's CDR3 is CASSTLPGRRYGYTF. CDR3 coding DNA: TGTGCCAGCAGCACTCTACCGGGACGGAGATATGGCTACACCTTC.

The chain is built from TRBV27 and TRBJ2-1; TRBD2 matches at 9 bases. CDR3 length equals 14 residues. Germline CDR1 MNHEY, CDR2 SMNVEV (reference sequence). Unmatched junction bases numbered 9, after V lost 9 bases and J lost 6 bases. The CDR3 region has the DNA TGTGCCAGTCGAGTGATGCGGGAGGGCAATGAGCAGTTCTTC. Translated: CASRVMREGNEQFF.

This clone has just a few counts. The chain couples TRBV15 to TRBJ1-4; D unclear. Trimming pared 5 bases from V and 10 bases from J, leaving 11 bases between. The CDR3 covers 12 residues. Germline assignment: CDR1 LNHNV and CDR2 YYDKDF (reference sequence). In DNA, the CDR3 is TGTGCCACCAGCGACAATTCCGGAAAACTGTTTTTT. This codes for CATSDNSGKLFF.

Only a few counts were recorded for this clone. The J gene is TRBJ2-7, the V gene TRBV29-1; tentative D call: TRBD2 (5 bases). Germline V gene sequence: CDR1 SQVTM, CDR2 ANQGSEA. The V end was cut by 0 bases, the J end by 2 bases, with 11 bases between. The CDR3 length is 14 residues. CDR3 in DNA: TGCAGCGTTGAAGATTTCGGGGAAACCTACGAGCAGTACTTC. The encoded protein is CSVEDFGETYEQYF.

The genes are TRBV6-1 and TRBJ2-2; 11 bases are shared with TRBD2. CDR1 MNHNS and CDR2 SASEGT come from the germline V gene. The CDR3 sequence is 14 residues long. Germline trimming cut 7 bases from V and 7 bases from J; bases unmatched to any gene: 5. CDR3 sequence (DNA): TGTGCCAGCACACTAGCGGGAGAGGGCGGGGAGCTGTTTTTT. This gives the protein CASTLAGEGGELFF.

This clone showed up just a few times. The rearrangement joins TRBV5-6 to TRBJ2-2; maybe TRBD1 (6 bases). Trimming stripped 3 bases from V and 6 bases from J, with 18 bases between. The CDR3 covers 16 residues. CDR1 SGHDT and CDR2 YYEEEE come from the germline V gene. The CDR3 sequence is CASSWTSIQGPGELFF. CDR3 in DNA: TGTGCCAGCAGCTGGACGTCGATACAGGGCCCCGGGGAGCTGTTTTTT.

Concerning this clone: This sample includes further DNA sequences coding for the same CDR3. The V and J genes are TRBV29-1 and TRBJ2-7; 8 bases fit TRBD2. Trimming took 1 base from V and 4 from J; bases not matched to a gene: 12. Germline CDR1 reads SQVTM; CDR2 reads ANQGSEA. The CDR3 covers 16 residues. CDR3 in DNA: TGCAGCGTTGAAGCGGGAGGACCGGGGGGGGAGTACGAGCAGTACTTC. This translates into CSVEAGGPGGEYEQYF.

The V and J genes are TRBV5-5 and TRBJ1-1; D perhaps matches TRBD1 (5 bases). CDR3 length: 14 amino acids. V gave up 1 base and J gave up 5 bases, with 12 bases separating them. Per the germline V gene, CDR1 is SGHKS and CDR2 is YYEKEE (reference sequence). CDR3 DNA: TGTGCCAGCAGCTTGTGGAGGGGCTTTACTGAAGCTTTCTTT. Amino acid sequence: CASSLWRGFTEAFF.

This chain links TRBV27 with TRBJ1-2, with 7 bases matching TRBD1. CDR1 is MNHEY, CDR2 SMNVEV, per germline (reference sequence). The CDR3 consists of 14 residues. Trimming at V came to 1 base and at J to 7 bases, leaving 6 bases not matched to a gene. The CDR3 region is CASSLLGTASGYTF. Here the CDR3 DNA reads TGTGCCAGCAGTTTATTGGGGACAGCCTCTGGCTACACCTTC.

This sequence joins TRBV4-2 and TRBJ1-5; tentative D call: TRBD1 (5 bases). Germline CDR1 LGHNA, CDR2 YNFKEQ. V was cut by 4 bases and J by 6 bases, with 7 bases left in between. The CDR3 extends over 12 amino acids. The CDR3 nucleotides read TGTGCCAGCAGCCTGGGGGGTCAGCCCCAGCATTTT. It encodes CASSLGGQPQHF.

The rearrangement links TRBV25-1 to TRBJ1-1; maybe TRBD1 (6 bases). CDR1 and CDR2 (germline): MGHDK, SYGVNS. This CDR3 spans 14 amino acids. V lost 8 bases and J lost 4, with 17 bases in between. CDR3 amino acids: CASARDGGATEAFF. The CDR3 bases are TGTGCCAGCGCGCGTGATGGGGGGGCCACTGAAGCTTTCTTT.